Detailed here is one T cell receptor beta chain. No antigen is known for it. MiXCR, run by TCRdb on the RT-PCR reads, gives a single entry per CDR3 protein. The sample lists roughly 460,000 distinct CDR3 sequences; approximately 11% were seen once. The sample is drawn from a study of response to subunit inactivated influenza vaccine. General observations from the study: Authors suggested each seasonal influenza vaccination recruits few new T cells.

Deletions cut 3 bases from V and 7 bases from J, with 9 bases between. The germline V gene has CDR1 KGHDR and CDR2 SFDVKD. CDR3 size: 14 residues. V gene TRBV24-1 combines with J gene TRBJ1-6, with D uncertain. The receptor was derived from a man aged 45-65 years who received an inactivated influenza vaccine. The sample here was PBMCs from blood, taken more than 35 days after vaccination. CDR3 bases: TGTGCCACCAGTGATGCGGGGTGGAATTCACCCCTCCACTTT. This codes for CATSDAGWNSPLHF.